The next 14 T cell receptor beta chains were all read from a single sample in a study of CD8+ T cells in alopecia areata. After isolation, RNA underwent reverse transcription to generate cDNA as the sequencing template. Sequenced by immunoSEQ multiplex PCR; TCRdb stores in-frame clones only, minus some. The sample carries under 150,000 clones, roughly four fifths recorded once. Treatment noted: oral pan-JAK inhibitor, 5-10 mg twice daily. Sequenced material: CD8+ T cells sorted from blood, taken at week 4, from a patient treated with tofacitinib. The receptor source for this set is a human donor with alopecia areata.

The chain couples TRBV7-2 to TRBJ1-5; no clear D. Germline V lookup: CDR1 SGHTA, CDR2 FQGNSA. The CDR3 extends over 17 amino acids. The V end lost 5 bases, the J end lost 0 bases, and 17 bases lay between the germline ends. In nucleotides, the CDR3 is TGTGCCAGCAGCATCCAAGGGCAGAGCTATAGCAATCAGCCCCAGCATTTT. This encodes CASSIQGQSYSNQPQHF. Using reference TRBV7-2 and TRBJ1-5 for the parts outside the CDR3, the full variable domain is GAGVSQSPSNKVTEKGKDVELRCDPISGHTALYWYRQSLGQGLEFLIYFQGNSAPDKSGLPSDRFSAERTGGSVSTLTIQRTQQEDSAVYLCASSIQGQSYSNQPQHFGDGTRLSIL.

J is TRBJ1-2 and V is TRBV2; no definite D call. The V and J ends lost 6 bases and 8 bases respectively, with 16 bases between them. CDR3 length: 13 residues. Germline CDR1 SNHLY, CDR2 FYNNEI. In DNA, the CDR3 is TGTGCCAGCAGCGAGACCGGGTCCGAGGGCTACACCTTC. It specifies CASSETGSEGYTF.

V and J are TRBV6-6 and TRBJ2-3; D call uncertain. V was shortened by 11 bases and J by 1 base, with 7 bases between the two germline ends. The CDR3 totals 11 residues. Looked up from germline, CDR1 is MNHNY and CDR2 is SVGAGI (reference sequence). The chain's CDR3 is CAVWRTDTQYF. Here the CDR3 DNA reads TGTGCCGTGTGGCGCACAGATACGCAGTATTTT.

The rearrangement uses TRBV5-1 and TRBJ1-1; D is unclear. Germline assignment: CDR1 SGHRS and CDR2 YFSETQ. Trimming left V 5 bases short and J 2 bases short, with 10 bases between. This CDR3 comprises 13 residues. The CDR3 is CASRRVPNTEAFF. CDR3 nucleotide sequence: TGCGCCAGCAGACGGGTACCTAACACTGAAGCTTTCTTT.

The DNA for the CDR3 is TGTGCCAGCAGTTACCCAGGGGCCATCACTGAAGCTTTCTTT. As protein: CASSYPGAITEAFF. This chain links TRBV6-5 with TRBJ1-1; D possibly corresponds to TRBD1 (6 bases). CDR1 MNHEY and CDR2 SVGAGI come from the germline V gene. V dropped 2 bases and J dropped 4 bases, with 11 bases sitting between them. The CDR3 sequence is 14 residues long.

This clone was found a few times. The rearrangement joins TRBV23-1 to TRBJ2-1; 7 positions agree with TRBD1. TRBV23-1 is identified as an open reading frame with a role that is uncertain. J lost 6 bases, V lost 3 bases, and 14 bases had no gene match. CDR3 length: 17 amino acids. CDR3: CASSHAADREGFNEQFF. The CDR3 DNA reads as TGCGCCAGCAGTCACGCCGCCGACAGGGAAGGTTTCAATGAGCAGTTCTTC.

The chain recombines TRBV9 with TRBJ1-1; D remains unclear. The V gene lost 0 bases and the J gene lost 4 bases, with 7 bases spanning the gap. Germline V gene lookup returns CDR1 SGDLS and CDR2 YYNGEE. The CDR3 extends over 13 amino acids. Written as DNA, the CDR3 is TGTGCCAGCAGCGTAGTCTGGACCACTGAAGCTTTCTTT. Protein product: CASSVVWTTEAFF.

The chain recombines TRBV5-6 with TRBJ1-2; 9 bases match TRBD1. The germline gives CDR1 SGHDT, CDR2 YYEEEE. With V trimmed by 4 bases and J by 6 bases, 13 bases remained unmatched. CDR3 length: 16 amino acids. CDR3 amino acids: CASSLISGQGRHGYTF. The DNA for the CDR3 is TGTGCCAGCAGCCTAATTTCCGGACAGGGGCGTCATGGCTACACCTTC.

This sequence joins TRBV6-5 and TRBJ2-7, with D hard to call. Germline CDR1 is MNHEY and CDR2 is SVGAGI. This CDR3 is 14 amino acids long. V was pared by 8 bases and J by 1 base, with 15 bases between. This CDR3 reads CASGPPGSSYEQYF. CDR3 bases: TGTGCCAGCGGGCCCCCGGGCAGTTCCTACGAGCAGTACTTC.

The chain links TRBV6-5 to TRBJ2-2, with TRBD1 identical over 7 bases. V trimming: 10 bases; J trimming: 6 bases; junction bases outside the gene matches: 8. This CDR3 is built from 13 residues. Germline CDR1 and CDR2: MNHEY and SVGAGI. CDR3 nucleotide sequence: TGTGCCACGAACAGGGGATGGTCCGGGGAGCTGTTTTTT. Translated, it gives CATNRGWSGELFF.

The rearrangement joins TRBV5-5 to TRBJ1-6; 8 bases agree with TRBD1. The CDR3 has 15 residues. The germline gives CDR1 SGHKS, CDR2 YYEKEE (reference sequence). Trimming took 5 bases from V and 7 from J; bases not matched to a gene: 8. The CDR3 region has the DNA TGTGCCAGCAGTTTTGGACAGGGAACGAATTCACCCCTCCACTTT. Its protein is CASSFGQGTNSPLHF.

CDR3 bases: TGTGCCAGCAGCCCCCATGGGGGAAGCACAGATACGCAGTATTTT. Its protein is CASSPHGGSTDTQYF. V gene TRBV13 combines with J gene TRBJ2-3; D possibly uses TRBD1 or TRBD2 (5 bases each). V lost 5 bases, J lost 0 bases, and 12 bases lay in between. This CDR3 contains 15 residues. Germline assignment: CDR1 PRHDT and CDR2 FYEKMQ (reference sequence).

In this sample, this clone turned up once. V and J are TRBV20-1 and TRBJ2-1; D uncertain. The ends were cut back, 3 bases at V and 8 bases at J, with 8 bases in the middle. CDR1 and CDR2 from the germline V gene are DFQATT and SNEGSKA (reference sequence). CDR3 length equals 11 residues. The CDR3: CSASQGHEQFF. The CDR3 DNA reads as TGCAGTGCTAGCCAAGGGCATGAGCAGTTCTTC.

Details on this clone: Distinct nucleotide sequences in the sample also encode this CDR3. This sequence joins TRBV5-6 and TRBJ1-1; D unclear. Looked up from germline, CDR1 is SGHDT and CDR2 is YYEEEE. This CDR3 contains 13 residues. V was cut by 0 bases and J by 1 base, with 4 bases left in between. This chain's CDR3 is CASSLGPNTEAFF. Here the CDR3 DNA reads TGTGCCAGCAGCTTGGGGCCGAACACTGAAGCTTTCTTT.